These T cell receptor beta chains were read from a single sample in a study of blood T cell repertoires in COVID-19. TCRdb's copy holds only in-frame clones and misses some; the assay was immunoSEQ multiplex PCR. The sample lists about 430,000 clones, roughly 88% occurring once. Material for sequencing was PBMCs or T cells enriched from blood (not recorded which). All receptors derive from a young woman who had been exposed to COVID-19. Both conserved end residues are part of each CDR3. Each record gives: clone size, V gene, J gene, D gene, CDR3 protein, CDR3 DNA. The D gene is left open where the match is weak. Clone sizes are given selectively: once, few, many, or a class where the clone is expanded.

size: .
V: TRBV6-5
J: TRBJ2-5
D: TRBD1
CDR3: CASSYTGGWETQYF
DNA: TGTGCCAGCAGTTATACAGGGGGGTGGGAGACCCAGTACTTC

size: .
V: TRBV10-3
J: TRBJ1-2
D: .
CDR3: CAISESTSGNGYTF
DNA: TGTGCCATCAGTGAGTCGACGTCGGGGAATGGCTACACCTTC

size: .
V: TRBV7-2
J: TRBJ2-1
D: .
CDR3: CASSGPRGGDQFF
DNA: TGTGCCAGCAGCGGCCCGAGGGGGGGCGATCAGTTCTTC

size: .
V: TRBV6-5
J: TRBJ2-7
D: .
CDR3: CASRDPGRGEQYF
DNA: TGTGCCAGCAGGGACCCCGGAAGGGGCGAGCAGTACTTC

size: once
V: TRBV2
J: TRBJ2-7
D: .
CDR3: CASRGRGTVTYEQYF
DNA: TGTGCCAGCAGGGGCCGGGGGACAGTCACCTACGAGCAGTACTTC

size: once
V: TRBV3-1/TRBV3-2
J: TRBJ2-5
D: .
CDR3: CASSQRQGGRETQYF
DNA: TGTGCCAGCAGCCAAAGGCAGGGAGGTAGAGAGACCCAGTACTTC

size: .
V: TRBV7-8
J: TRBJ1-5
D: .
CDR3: CASSIRGKGYQPQHF
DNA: TGTGCCAGCAGCATCAGGGGTAAAGGATATCAGCCCCAGCATTTT

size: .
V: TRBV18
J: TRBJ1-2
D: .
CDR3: CASSPDSRNYGYTF
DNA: TGTGCCAGCTCACCCGACAGCCGGAACTATGGCTACACCTTC

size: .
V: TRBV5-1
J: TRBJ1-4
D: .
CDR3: CASSPRATNEKLFF
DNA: TGCGCCAGCAGCCCCAGGGCAACTAATGAAAAACTGTTTTTT

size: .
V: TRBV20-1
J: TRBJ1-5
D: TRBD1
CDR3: CSASVGQNRGQPQHF
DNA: TGCAGTGCTAGTGTGGGACAGAACAGAGGGCAGCCCCAGCATTTT

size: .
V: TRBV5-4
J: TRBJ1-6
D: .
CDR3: CASSLIGYNSPLHF
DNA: TGTGCCAGCAGCTTGATCGGCTATAATTCACCCCTCCACTTT

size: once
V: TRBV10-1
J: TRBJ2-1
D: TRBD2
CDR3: CASRSEAGNEQFF
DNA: TGCGCCAGCAGGTCTGAAGCGGGGAATGAGCAGTTCTTC

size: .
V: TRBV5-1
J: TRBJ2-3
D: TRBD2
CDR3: CASSLDSGRVADTQYF
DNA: TGCGCCAGCAGCCTTGATAGCGGGAGGGTAGCAGATACGCAGTATTTT

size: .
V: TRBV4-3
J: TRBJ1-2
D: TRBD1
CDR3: CASSQDPGQGHIYGYTF
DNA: TGCGCCAGCAGCCAAGATCCCGGACAGGGCCACATCTATGGCTACACCTTC

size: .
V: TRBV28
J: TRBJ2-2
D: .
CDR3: CASSFEGELTGELFF
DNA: TGTGCCAGCAGTTTTGAGGGAGAGCTCACCGGGGAGCTGTTTTTT

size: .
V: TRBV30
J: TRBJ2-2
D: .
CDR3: CAWTESGELFF
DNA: TGTGCCTGGACCGAGTCCGGGGAGCTGTTTTTT

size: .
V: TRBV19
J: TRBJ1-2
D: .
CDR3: CASNHDSESGTPKGGYTF
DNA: TGTGCCAGTAACCACGACAGCGAAAGCGGGACTCCGAAGGGAGGCTACACCTTC

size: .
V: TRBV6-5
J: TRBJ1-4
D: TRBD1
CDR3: CASSQDRDTEKLFF
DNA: TGTGCCAGCAGCCAGGACAGGGATACTGAAAAACTGTTTTTT

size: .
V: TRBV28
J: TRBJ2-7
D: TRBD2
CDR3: CASTTSGEGSTHEQYF
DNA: TGTGCCAGCACCACCTCCGGGGAGGGCTCAACTCACGAGCAGTACTTC